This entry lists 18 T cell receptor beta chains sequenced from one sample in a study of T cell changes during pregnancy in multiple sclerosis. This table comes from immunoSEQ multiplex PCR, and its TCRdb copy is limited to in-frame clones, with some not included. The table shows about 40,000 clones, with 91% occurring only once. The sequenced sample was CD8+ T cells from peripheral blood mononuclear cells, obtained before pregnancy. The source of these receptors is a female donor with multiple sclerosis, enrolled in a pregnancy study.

The CDR3: CASKFWTGDSGNTIYF. For the CDR3, the DNA is TGTGCCAGCAAGTTCTGGACAGGCGACTCTGGAAACACCATATATTTT. V usage is TRBV28 and J usage is TRBJ1-3; 7 bases map to TRBD1. The CDR3 has 16 residues. Trimming removed 7 bases from V and 0 bases from J; junction bases left unmatched: 9. Germline V gene lookup returns CDR1 MDHEN and CDR2 SYDVKM. The full variable domain, with the rest looked up from reference TRBV28 and TRBJ1-3, is DVKVTQSSRYLVKRTGEKVFLECVQDMDHENMFWYRQDPGLGLRLIYFSYDVKMKEKGDIPEGYSVSREKKERFSLILESASTNQTSMYLCASKFWTGDSGNTIYFGEGSWLTVV.

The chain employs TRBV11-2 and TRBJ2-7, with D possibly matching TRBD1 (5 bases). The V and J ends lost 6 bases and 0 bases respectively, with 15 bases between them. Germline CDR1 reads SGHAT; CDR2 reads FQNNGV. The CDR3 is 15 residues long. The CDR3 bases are TGTGCCAGCAGTCGTTTCAAACAGGACTCCTACGAGCAGTACTTC. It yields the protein CASSRFKQDSYEQYF.

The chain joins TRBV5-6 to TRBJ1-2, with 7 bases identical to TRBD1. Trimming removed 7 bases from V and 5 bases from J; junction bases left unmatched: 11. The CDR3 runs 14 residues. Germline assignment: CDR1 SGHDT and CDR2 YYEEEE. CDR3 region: CASSTGTKAYGYTF. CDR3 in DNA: TGTGCCAGCTCGACAGGGACGAAGGCATATGGCTACACCTTC.

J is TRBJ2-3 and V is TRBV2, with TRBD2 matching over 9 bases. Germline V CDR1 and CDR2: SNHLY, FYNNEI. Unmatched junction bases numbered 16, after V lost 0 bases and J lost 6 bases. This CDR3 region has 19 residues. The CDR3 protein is CASSEALRASGIGPDTQYF. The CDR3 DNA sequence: TGTGCCAGCAGTGAAGCGCTTCGGGCTAGCGGGATCGGCCCGGATACGCAGTATTTT.

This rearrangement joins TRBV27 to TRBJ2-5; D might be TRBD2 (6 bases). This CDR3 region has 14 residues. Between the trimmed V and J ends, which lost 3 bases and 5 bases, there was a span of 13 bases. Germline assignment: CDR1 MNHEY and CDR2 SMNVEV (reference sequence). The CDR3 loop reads CASSFRGSRETQYF. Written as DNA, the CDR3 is TGTGCCAGCAGTTTCCGGGGGTCTAGGGAGACCCAGTACTTC.

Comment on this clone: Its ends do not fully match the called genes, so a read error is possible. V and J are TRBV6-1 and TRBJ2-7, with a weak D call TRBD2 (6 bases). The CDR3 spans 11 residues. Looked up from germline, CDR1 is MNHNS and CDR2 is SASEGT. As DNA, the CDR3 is TGTGCCAGCAGGGCCGGACTACAAATACGCTTC. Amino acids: CASRAGLQIRF.

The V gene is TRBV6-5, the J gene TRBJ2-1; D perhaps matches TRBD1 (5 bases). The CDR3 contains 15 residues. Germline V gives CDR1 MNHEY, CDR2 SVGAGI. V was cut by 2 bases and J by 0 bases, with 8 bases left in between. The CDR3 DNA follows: TGTGCCAGCAGTTACGGGGCTAGCTCCTACAATGAGCAGTTCTTC. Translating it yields CASSYGASSYNEQFF.

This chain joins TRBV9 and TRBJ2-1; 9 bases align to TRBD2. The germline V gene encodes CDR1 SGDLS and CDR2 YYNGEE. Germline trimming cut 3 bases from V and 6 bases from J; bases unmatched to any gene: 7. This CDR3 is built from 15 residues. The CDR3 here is CASSEWTSVSNEQFF. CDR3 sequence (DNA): TGTGCCAGCAGCGAATGGACTAGCGTGTCCAATGAGCAGTTCTTC.

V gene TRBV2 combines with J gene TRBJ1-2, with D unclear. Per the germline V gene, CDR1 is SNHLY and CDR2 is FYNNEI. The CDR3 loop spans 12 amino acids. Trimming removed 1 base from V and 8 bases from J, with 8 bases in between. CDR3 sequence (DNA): TGTGCCAGCAGTGAAGGAGGGAAAGGCTACACCTTC. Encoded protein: CASSEGGKGYTF.

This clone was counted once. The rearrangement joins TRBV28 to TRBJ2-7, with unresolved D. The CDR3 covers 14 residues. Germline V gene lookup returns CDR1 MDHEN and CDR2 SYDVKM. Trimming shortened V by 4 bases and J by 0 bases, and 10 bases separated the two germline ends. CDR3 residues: CASSSGFSSYEQYF. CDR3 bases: TGTGCCAGCAGTTCCGGGTTTTCCTCCTACGAGCAGTACTTC.

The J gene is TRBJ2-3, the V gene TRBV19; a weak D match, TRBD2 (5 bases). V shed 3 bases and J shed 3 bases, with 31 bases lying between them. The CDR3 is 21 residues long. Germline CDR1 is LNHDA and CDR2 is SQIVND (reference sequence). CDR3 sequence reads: CASSIPPPFVWRVSSTDTQYF. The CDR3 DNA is TGTGCCAGTAGTATTCCACCCCCCTTTGTGTGGCGGGTAAGTAGTACAGATACGCAGTATTTT. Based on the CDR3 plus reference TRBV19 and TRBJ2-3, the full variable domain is DGGITQSPKYLFRKEGQNVTLSCEQNLNHDAMYWYRQDPGQGLRLIYYSQIVNDFQKGDIAEGYSVSREKKESFPLTVTSAQKNPTAFYLCASSIPPPFVWRVSSTDTQYFGPGTRLTVL.

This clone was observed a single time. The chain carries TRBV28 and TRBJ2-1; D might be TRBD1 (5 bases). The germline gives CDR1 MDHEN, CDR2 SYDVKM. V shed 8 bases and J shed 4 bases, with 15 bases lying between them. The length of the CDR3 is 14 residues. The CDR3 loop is CASSTGSLYNEQFF. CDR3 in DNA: TGTGCCAGCTCAACAGGAAGCCTTTACAATGAGCAGTTCTTC.

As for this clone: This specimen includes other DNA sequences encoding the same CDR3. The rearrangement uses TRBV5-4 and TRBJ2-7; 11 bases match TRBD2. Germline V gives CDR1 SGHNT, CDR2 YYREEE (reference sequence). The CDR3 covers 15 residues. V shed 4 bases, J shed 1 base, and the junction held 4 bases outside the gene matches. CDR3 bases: TGTGCCAGCAGCGCAGGGACTAGCGGTTCCTACGAGCAGTACTTC. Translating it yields CASSAGTSGSYEQYF.

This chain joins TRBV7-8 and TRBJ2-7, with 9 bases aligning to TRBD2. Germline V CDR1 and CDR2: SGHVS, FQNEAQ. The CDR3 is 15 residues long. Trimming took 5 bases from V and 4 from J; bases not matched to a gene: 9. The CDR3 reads CASSPIAGERYEQYF. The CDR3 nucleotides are TGTGCCAGCAGCCCCATAGCGGGAGAGAGGTACGAGCAGTACTTC.

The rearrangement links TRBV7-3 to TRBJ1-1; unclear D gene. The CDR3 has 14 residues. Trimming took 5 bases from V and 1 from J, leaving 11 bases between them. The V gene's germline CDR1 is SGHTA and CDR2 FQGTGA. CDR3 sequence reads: CASSALSGNTEAFF. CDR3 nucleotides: TGTGCCAGCAGCGCCTTATCAGGGAACACTGAAGCTTTCTTT.

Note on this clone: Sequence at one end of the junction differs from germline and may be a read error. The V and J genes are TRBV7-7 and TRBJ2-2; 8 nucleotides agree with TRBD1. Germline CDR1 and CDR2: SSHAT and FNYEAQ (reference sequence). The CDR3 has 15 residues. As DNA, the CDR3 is TGTGCTAGCAGCCCCGAAACAGGGGGCACCGGGGAGCTGTTTTTT. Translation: CASSPETGGTGELFF.

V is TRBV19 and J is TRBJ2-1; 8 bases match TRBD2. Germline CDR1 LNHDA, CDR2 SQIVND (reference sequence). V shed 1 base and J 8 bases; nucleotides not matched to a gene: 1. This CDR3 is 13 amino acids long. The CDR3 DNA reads TGTGCCAGTAGTATAGGCGGGAGGTATGAGCAGTTCTTC. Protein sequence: CASSIGGRYEQFF.

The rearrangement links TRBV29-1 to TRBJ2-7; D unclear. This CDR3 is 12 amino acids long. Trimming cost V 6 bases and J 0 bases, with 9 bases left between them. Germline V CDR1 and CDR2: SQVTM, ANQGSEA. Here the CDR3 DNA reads TGCAGCGTCGGCGACACCTCCTACGAGCAGTACTTC. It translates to CSVGDTSYEQYF.